The text below deals with one T cell receptor (beta chain). Antigen unknown. These data are taken from a study of T cells after yellow fever vaccination. In the study overall: Preparation of fractions with low cell numbers was performed using SMART-Seq v4 Ultra Low Input.

The 5'RACE template-switching step produced TCR cDNA and added a universal primer site and UMIs. TCRdb used MiXCR to reprocess the 5' RACE reads, holding one entry per CDR3 protein. The table records a few hundred thousand distinct CDR3 sequences, roughly an eighth of them present only once. The CDR3 has 13 amino acids. Trimming pared 5 bases from V and 9 bases from J, leaving 11 bases between. Notes on the study in general: Booster sampling recovered most clones from primary vaccination (96% CD4, just over 85% CD8). Clonotypes found in both CD4 and CD8 compartments made up a small share.

This TCR was sampled from a man in his late teens or twenties who received the YFV17D yellow fever vaccine. The chain employs TRBV12-3 or TRBV12-4 and TRBJ1-6; possibly TRBD1 for D (5 bases). The sequencing here drew on CD4+ T cells sorted from PBMCs, taken 15 days after the yellow fever booster vaccination. The CDR3 loop is CASSTGHASPLHF. The CDR3 region has the DNA TGTGCCAGCAGTACCGGACATGCTTCACCCCTCCACTTT.